The present TCR beta chain was sequenced within a study of T cell responses to AZD1222 COVID-19 vaccine. V trimming: 0 bases; J trimming: 8 bases; junction bases outside the gene matches: 3. The CDR3 length is 14 residues. CDR1 is LGHDT, CDR2 YNNKEL, per germline (reference sequence). Sequencing used immunoSEQ multiplex PCR; TCRdb keeps in-frame clones, though not all of them. The profile shows about 56,000 clones, around 88% of them singletons. Remarks on this clone: Its antigen is currently unknown.

Study-wide results and limits: Among the donors, most were white British and more were female, and clonal diversity was possibly underestimated. Nearly half of spike-specific TCRs reportedly target unmutated variant regions. Breadth and depth of Spike-specific TCRs rose after two AZD1222 doses. Baseline serology detected seropositivity in only 5 or 6 AZD1222 recipients.

The material was peripheral blood, obtained 28 days after the second AZD1222 dose. The chain uses TRBV3-1 (or the pseudogene TRBV3-2) and TRBJ1-1; 10 nucleotides agree with TRBD1. This TCR derives from an adult who received the AZD1222 COVID-19 vaccine. CDR3 residues: CASSQDWGQGEAFF. The CDR3 bases are TGTGCCAGCAGCCAAGATTGGGGACAGGGGGAAGCTTTCTTT.